This T cell receptor beta chain was sequenced in a study of T cells in Graves' hyperthyroidism and ophthalmopathy. Regions amplified from RNA transcripts were the TCR beta CDR3 regions. Initially, a first-round RT-PCR of the TCR CDR3 employed the HTBI primer set. TCRdb reanalysed the multiplex PCR reads using MiXCR and keeps one entry per CDR3 protein. This table has approximately 270,000 distinct CDR3 sequences, 13% to 15% appearing once. The germline V gene encodes CDR1 LGHDT and CDR2 YNNKEL (reference sequence). Trimming shortened V by 1 base and J by 8 bases, and 12 bases separated the two germline ends. The CDR3 covers 14 residues. This clonotype was recorded at least ten times. Fresh 10 ml peripheral blood yielded PBMCs.

Sequenced material: blood. V usage is TRBV3-1 and J usage is TRBJ2-1, with D maybe TRBD1 (6 bases). The sequence came from a woman aged 35 to 49 with Graves' hyperthyroidism that later progressed to Graves' ophthalmopathy. The CDR3 sequence is CASSQGRGSHEQFF. CDR3 bases: TGTGCCAGCAGCCAAGGTAGGGGGTCCCATGAGCAGTTCTTC.